Following are 29 T cell receptor beta chains from one sample sequenced in a study of CD8+ T cells in alopecia areata. The treatment: oral pan-JAK inhibitor, 5-10 mg twice daily. Extracted RNA was reverse transcribed, and the resulting cDNA served as sequencing template. Sequenced by immunoSEQ multiplex PCR; TCRdb stores in-frame clones only, minus some. The sample has a few hundred thousand clones, roughly two fifths seen once. The sample here was CD4+ T cells sorted from blood, taken at approximately week 39, from a patient treated with tofacitinib. These receptors originate from a human donor with alopecia areata.

The chain couples TRBV27 to TRBJ2-7; 9 bases map to TRBD1. Looked up from germline, CDR1 is MNHEY and CDR2 is SMNVEV (reference sequence). This CDR3 contains 15 residues. The J segment lost 0 bases and the V segment lost 4 bases, leaving 4 bases of the junction unmatched. CDR3: CASSYGTGSSYEQYF. The CDR3 DNA is TGTGCCAGCAGTTATGGGACAGGGAGCTCCTACGAGCAGTACTTC.

This chain connects TRBV30 to TRBJ2-1; D ambiguous. V was pared by 2 bases and J by 4 bases, with 21 bases between. The CDR3 is 17 amino acids. The germline gives CDR1 GTSNPN, CDR2 SVGIG (reference sequence). In nucleotides, the CDR3 is TGTGCCTGGAGTCCTCGGAGCCTCCCGAGTACTTACAATGAGCAGTTCTTC. Protein: CAWSPRSLPSTYNEQFF.

This chain links TRBV7-8 with TRBJ1-1, with D tentatively TRBD1 (5 bases). The CDR3 sequence is 14 residues long. V was pared by 1 base and J by 11 bases, with 17 bases between. In germline, CDR1 is SGHVS, CDR2 FQNEAQ. CDR3 in DNA: TGTGCCAGCAGCTTAGTGGCTAGGGCTGAGGGGGCTTTCTTT. Amino acid sequence: CASSLVARAEGAFF. The entire variable domain, with the rest obtained from reference TRBV7-8 and TRBJ1-1, is as follows: GAGVSQSPRYKVAKRGQDVALRCDPISGHVSLFWYQQALGQGPEFLTYFQNEAQLDKSGLPSDRFFAERPEGSVSTLKIQRTQQEDSAVYLCASSLVARAEGAFFGQGTRLTVV.

The chain employs TRBV11-2 and TRBJ2-1; D is unclear. The CDR3 has 13 residues. Germline V gene lookup returns CDR1 SGHAT and CDR2 FQNNGV. The V end was cut by 5 bases, the J end by 10 bases, with 15 bases between. The CDR3 region is CASSVSRNWEQFF. The CDR3 bases are TGTGCCAGCAGCGTTTCTAGGAACTGGGAGCAGTTCTTC.

The chain is built from TRBV28 and TRBJ1-1; possibly TRBD1 for D (5 bases). The germline V gene encodes CDR1 MDHEN and CDR2 SYDVKM. The CDR3 sequence is 14 residues long. The V and J ends lost 2 bases and 6 bases respectively, with 13 bases between them. The CDR3 here is CASSLLLQGPEAFF. In nucleotides, the CDR3 is TGTGCCAGCAGTTTACTCTTGCAGGGACCTGAAGCTTTCTTT.

This rearrangement joins TRBV27 to TRBJ1-4, with TRBD1 identical over 7 bases. J lost 6 bases, V lost 3 bases, and 7 bases had no gene match. The germline V gene encodes CDR1 MNHEY and CDR2 SMNVEV (reference sequence). CDR3 length: 15 amino acids. The DNA of the CDR3 is TGTGCCAGCAGTTTTTCGGGCAGGGGGTATGAAAAACTGTTTTTT. This encodes CASSFSGRGYEKLFF.

V and J are TRBV19 and TRBJ2-2; D gene unclear. The CDR3 is made up of 14 amino acids. With 1 base removed from V and 5 bases from J, the gap between germline ends came to 8 bases. The germline CDR1 and CDR2 sequences are LNHDA and SQIVND (reference sequence). The CDR3 protein is CASSIVPKTGELFF. CDR3 DNA sequence: TGTGCCAGTAGTATAGTCCCCAAAACCGGGGAGCTGTTTTTT. The whole variable domain, filled in from reference TRBV19 and TRBJ2-2, reads DGGITQSPKYLFRKEGQNVTLSCEQNLNHDAMYWYRQDPGQGLRLIYYSQIVNDFQKGDIAEGYSVSREKKESFPLTVTSAQKNPTAFYLCASSIVPKTGELFFGEGSRLTVL.

The genes are TRBV29-1 and TRBJ2-3; D remains unclear. The ends were cut back, 6 bases at V and 2 bases at J, with 9 bases in the middle. There are 12 residues in the CDR3. The germline gives CDR1 SQVTM, CDR2 ANQGSEA. CDR3 bases: TGCAGCGTCGAATTTTCCACAGATACGCAGTATTTT. This sequence encodes CSVEFSTDTQYF.

DNA for the CDR3: TGTGCCAGCAGCCCCAAGACCGGGCTGGGCCAAAACATTCAGTACTTC. Protein product: CASSPKTGLGQNIQYF. The chain recombines TRBV5-4 with TRBJ2-4, with D hard to call. This CDR3 contains 16 residues. Trimming pared 4 bases from V and 5 bases from J, leaving 19 bases between. The V gene's germline CDR1 is SGHNT and CDR2 YYREEE (reference sequence).

The V and J genes are TRBV2 and TRBJ2-7; TRBD2 agrees at 8 bases. The junction had 8 bases not matched to a gene; V was cut back by 3 bases and J by 4 bases. Germline V lookup: CDR1 SNHLY, CDR2 FYNNEI. The CDR3 length is 15 residues. The CDR3 loop reads CASSDPPSGSYEQYF. CDR3 DNA sequence: TGTGCCAGCAGTGACCCCCCCAGCGGGAGTTACGAGCAGTACTTC.

The chain recombines TRBV4-3 with TRBJ2-5; D not resolved. This CDR3 comprises 16 residues. The germline gives CDR1 LGHNA, CDR2 YSLEER. Trimming shortened V by 4 bases and J by 5 bases, and 20 bases separated the two germline ends. The CDR3 here is CASSLGLRTTRETQYF. CDR3 in DNA: TGCGCCAGCAGCCTCGGCCTCAGGACCACCCGGGAGACCCAGTACTTC.

This clone came up a few times. This chain joins TRBV29-1 and TRBJ2-3; 10 bases map to TRBD2. J was trimmed by 0 bases and V by 6 bases; bases with no gene match: 6. Germline lookup yields CDR1 SQVTM and CDR2 ANQGSEA. The CDR3 is made up of 15 amino acids. In DNA, the CDR3 is TGCAGCGTCATACTAGCGGGGCATAGCACAGATACGCAGTATTTT. Its translation is CSVILAGHSTDTQYF.

V and J are TRBV6-1 and TRBJ1-5; D unresolved. Germline V gives CDR1 MNHNS, CDR2 SASEGT. CDR3 length: 15 residues. Trimming cost V 6 bases and J 5 bases, with 17 bases left between them. CDR3: CASRPGFSPYQPQHF. The CDR3 nucleotides are TGTGCCAGCAGACCCGGGTTCTCTCCGTATCAGCCCCAGCATTTT.

This clone was seen only a few times. The chain joins TRBV11-2 to TRBJ2-2; the D gene is possibly TRBD2 (6 bases). The ends were cut back, 6 bases at V and 1 base at J, with 15 bases in the middle. CDR1 is SGHAT, CDR2 FQNNGV, per germline. The CDR3 extends over 16 amino acids. The CDR3 DNA follows: TGTGCCAGCAGGGAACGCGGACTACTGAACACCGGGGAGCTGTTTTTT. Its translation: CASRERGLLNTGELFF.

The sample holds a few counts of this clone. The chain has TRBV29-1 and TRBJ2-1; 7 nucleotides match TRBD2. V trimming: 4 bases; J trimming: 5 bases; junction bases outside the gene matches: 5. Germline-derived CDR1 and CDR2 are SQVTM and ANQGSEA. There are 13 residues in the CDR3. CDR3 sequence reads: CSVAAGADNEQFF. The CDR3, as DNA: TGCAGCGTTGCGGCGGGAGCTGACAATGAGCAGTTCTTC.

This clone showed up just a few times. The rearrangement uses TRBV29-1 and TRBJ2-7, with 8 bases identical to TRBD2. J was trimmed by 0 bases and V by 5 bases; bases with no gene match: 3. CDR3 length: 13 residues. Germline lookup yields CDR1 SQVTM and CDR2 ANQGSEA. This CDR3 reads CSVSGRFSYEQYF. DNA for the CDR3: TGCAGCGTTAGCGGGAGATTCTCCTACGAGCAGTACTTC.

The chain carries TRBV6-6 and TRBJ2-5; D remains ambiguous. Trimming took off 2 bases at V and 2 bases at J, with 9 bases between the two ends. CDR3 length: 14 residues. Germline V gene lookup returns CDR1 MNHNY and CDR2 SVGAGI (reference sequence). CDR3 amino acids: CASSYRAAQETQYF. In nucleotides, the CDR3 is TGTGCCAGCAGTTACCGGGCGGCGCAAGAGACCCAGTACTTC.

This clone came up a few times. J is TRBJ1-4 and V is TRBV29-1; no definite D call. Looked up from germline, CDR1 is SQVTM and CDR2 is ANQGSEA. There are 13 residues in the CDR3. V gave up 7 bases and J gave up 7 bases, with 16 bases separating them. The CDR3 spells CSASGKTAEKLFF. The DNA for the CDR3 is TGCAGCGCTTCCGGGAAGACGGCTGAAAAACTGTTTTTT.

This clone was detected a few times. A much larger clone is a single base away; this may be a read error. The rearrangement uses TRBV7-2 and TRBJ2-5; D call uncertain. The J call may be wrong; the DNA end is better matched by TRBJ2-7. CDR3 length: 12 residues. CDR1 and CDR2 (germline): SGHTA, FQGNSA. CDR3 in amino acids: CASSLAMGEQYF. The CDR3 DNA sequence: TGTGCCAGCAGCTTAGCGATGGGCGAGCAGTACTTC.

In this sample, this clone turned up a few times. The CDR3 is CSVVPNPYEQYF. The CDR3 DNA reads TGCAGCGTTGTCCCGAACCCCTACGAGCAGTACTTC. V usage is TRBV29-1 and J usage is TRBJ2-7, with D unclear. The V end was cut by 4 bases, the J end by 2 bases, with 9 bases between. The CDR3 sequence is 12 residues long. CDR1 and CDR2 (germline): SQVTM, ANQGSEA.

This clone appeared many times. The J gene is TRBJ1-2, the V gene TRBV14; TRBD1 aligns across 7 bases. The CDR3 is 15 amino acids. Per the germline V gene, CDR1 is SGHDN and CDR2 is FVKESK. V lost 4 bases and J lost 4; bases outside the gene matches: 9. CDR3 bases: TGTGCCAGCAGCCTCGCAGGGGGGCGCGGCTATGGCTACACCTTC. Translation: CASSLAGGRGYGYTF.

This clone was counted between two and nine times. The rearrangement joins TRBV4-1 to TRBJ2-3, with D uncertain. V was clipped by 0 bases and J by 4 bases, with 8 bases between them. Per the germline V gene, CDR1 is MGHRA and CDR2 is YSYEKL. The CDR3 extends over 14 amino acids. The CDR3 reads CASSQELGADTQYF. The CDR3 DNA is TGCGCCAGCAGCCAAGAACTTGGGGCAGATACGCAGTATTTT.

V and J are TRBV29-1 and TRBJ2-2; D tentatively reads TRBD1 or TRBD2 (6 bases each). V was clipped by 7 bases and J by 0 bases, with 18 bases between them. CDR3 length: 16 residues. Germline lookup yields CDR1 SQVTM and CDR2 ANQGSEA. The CDR3 nucleotides read TGCAGCGCTACAAAGGCGGGGACACCGAACACCGGGGAGCTGTTTTTT. This encodes CSATKAGTPNTGELFF.

This rearrangement joins TRBV28 to TRBJ1-1; 8 nucleotides agree with TRBD1. Germline V gene data show CDR1 as MDHEN and CDR2 as SYDVKM. The CDR3 consists of 14 residues. J was trimmed by 0 bases and V by 6 bases; bases with no gene match: 3. The CDR3 DNA follows: TGTGCCAGCAGCTTGGACAGGGTGAACACTGAAGCTTTCTTT. Translating gives CASSLDRVNTEAFF.

The J gene is TRBJ2-7, the V gene TRBV4-2, with TRBD2 identical over 8 bases. This CDR3 is 18 amino acids long. The J segment lost 3 bases and the V segment lost 1 base, leaving 14 bases of the junction unmatched. Germline V lookup: CDR1 LGHNA, CDR2 YNFKEQ. The CDR3 loop reads CASSQALNRAGGLYEQYF. DNA for the CDR3: TGTGCCAGCAGCCAAGCCCTAAACAGGGCGGGGGGTCTCTACGAGCAGTACTTC.

This clone occurred a few times. The genes are TRBV2 and TRBJ2-5; 10 bases align to TRBD2. The J segment lost 2 bases and the V segment lost 4 bases, leaving 4 bases of the junction unmatched. The CDR3 consists of 15 residues. Germline V gene lookup returns CDR1 SNHLY and CDR2 FYNNEI. The CDR3 protein is CASSAISGRQETQYF. DNA of the CDR3: TGTGCCAGCAGTGCAATTAGCGGGAGGCAAGAGACCCAGTACTTC.

In this sample, this clone turned up many times. The J gene is TRBJ2-3, the V gene TRBV7-2; 7 nucleotides agree with TRBD2. The CDR3 totals 14 residues. Germline-derived CDR1 and CDR2 are SGHTA and FQGNSA. Germline trimming cut 3 bases from V and 6 bases from J; bases unmatched to any gene: 6. CDR3: CASSFLVGGDTQYF. As DNA, the CDR3 is TGTGCCAGCAGCTTCCTGGTCGGGGGGGATACGCAGTATTTT.

This clone was detected only a few times. This chain uses TRBV7-9 with TRBJ2-1; 7 bases fit TRBD2. The CDR3 runs 15 residues. After removal of 4 bases from V and 6 bases from J, the junction contained 9 bases not matched to a gene. Looked up from germline, CDR1 is SEHNR and CDR2 is FQNEAQ (reference sequence). The CDR3 nucleotides read TGTGCCAGCAGCTGGGAGGGAGTCGGGCGCAATGAGCAGTTCTTC. This gives the protein CASSWEGVGRNEQFF. The full variable domain, rest sourced from reference TRBV7-9 and TRBJ2-1, is DTGVSQNPRHKITKRGQNVTFRCDPISEHNRLYWYRQTLGQGPEFLTYFQNEAQLEKSRLLSDRFSAERPKGSFSTLEIQRTEQGDSAMYLCASSWEGVGRNEQFFGPGTRLTVL.

This rearrangement joins TRBV28 to TRBJ2-5, with D perhaps matching TRBD2 (5 bases). With the DNA end fitting TRBJ2-7 better, the J assignment may be wrong. CDR3 length: 15 amino acids. CDR1 is MDHEN and CDR2 is SYDVKM in the germline V gene. The DNA for the CDR3 is TGTGCCAGCAGCAAAACCCCCCGGGGCTCCTACGAGCAGTACTTC. This codes for CASSKTPRGSYEQYF.